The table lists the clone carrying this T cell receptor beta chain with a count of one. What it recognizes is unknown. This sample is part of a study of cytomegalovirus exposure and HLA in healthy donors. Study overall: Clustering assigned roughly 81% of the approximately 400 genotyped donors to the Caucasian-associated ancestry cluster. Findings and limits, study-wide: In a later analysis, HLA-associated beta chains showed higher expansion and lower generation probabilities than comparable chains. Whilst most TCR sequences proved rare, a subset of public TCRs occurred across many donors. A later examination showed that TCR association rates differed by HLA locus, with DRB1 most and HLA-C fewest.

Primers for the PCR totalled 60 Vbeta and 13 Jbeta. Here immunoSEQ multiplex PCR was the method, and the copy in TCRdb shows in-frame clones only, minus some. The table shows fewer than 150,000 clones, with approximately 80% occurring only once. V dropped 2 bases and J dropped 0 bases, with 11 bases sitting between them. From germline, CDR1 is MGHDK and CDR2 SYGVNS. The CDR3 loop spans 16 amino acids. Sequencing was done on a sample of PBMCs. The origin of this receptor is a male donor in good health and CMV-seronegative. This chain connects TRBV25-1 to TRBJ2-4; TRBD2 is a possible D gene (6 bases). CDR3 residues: CASSEGGALAKNIQYF. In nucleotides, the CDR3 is TGTGCCAGCAGTGAAGGAGGGGCTTTAGCCAAAAACATTCAGTACTTC.